This T cell receptor (beta chain) was observed in a study of blood T cell repertoires in COVID-19. As originally analysed: Amplifying reference gene primers gave estimates of nucleated cell counts. Clones were sequenced by immunoSEQ multiplex PCR, and TCRdb holds only the in-frame ones, with some missing. V and J calls and clone size are those listed in that table; D and trimming were worked out from the DNA. The sample includes around 90,000 clones, roughly 80% seen only once; the top ten take 15% to 20%. Per the germline V gene, CDR1 is MDHEN and CDR2 is SYDVKM. V lost 1 base and J 2 bases, leaving 12 bases between the germline ends. This CDR3 is 15 amino acids long.

V is TRBV28 and J is TRBJ2-7; no clear D gene. Sequencing was carried out using peripheral blood. This receptor was identified in a human donor in a cohort sampled during active COVID-19. CDR3 region: CASSLSASSAYEQYF. The CDR3 DNA reads as TGTGCCAGCAGTTTATCGGCCAGCAGCGCCTACGAGCAGTACTTC.